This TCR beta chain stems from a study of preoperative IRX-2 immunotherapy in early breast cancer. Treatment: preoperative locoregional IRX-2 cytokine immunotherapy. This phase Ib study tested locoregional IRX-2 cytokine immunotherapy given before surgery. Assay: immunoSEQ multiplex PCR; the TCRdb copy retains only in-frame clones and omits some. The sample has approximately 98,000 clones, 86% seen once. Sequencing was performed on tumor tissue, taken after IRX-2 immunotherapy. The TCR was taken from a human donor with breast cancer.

The CDR3 nucleotides are TGTGCCAGCTTCGACAGGGGCCAGGACGAGCAGTACTTC. Its translation: CASFDRGQDEQYF. The chain combines TRBV18 with TRBJ2-7, with 8 positions matching TRBD1. The trim removed 7 bases at V and 5 bases at J, leaving 7 bases unmatched. The CDR3 covers 13 residues. Germline CDR1 and CDR2: KGHSH and LQKENI.